This T cell receptor (beta chain) stems from a study of shared clonotypes between healthy human individuals. Whole-study context: Each donor contributed plates that comprised three CD4 naive, three CD4 memory, two CD8 naive and one CD8 memory.

The CD4+ fraction was divided into a CD45RA+ naive subset and a CD45RA-negative memory subset. The CDR3 has 17 residues. The germline V and J ends were trimmed by 0 bases and 0 bases, with 13 bases remaining between them. The V gene's germline CDR1 is LNHNV and CDR2 YYDKDF (reference sequence). The repertoire was sequenced with immunoSEQ multiplex PCR; TCRdb's copy has only in-frame clones and lacks some. The data show about 1.5 million clones, around 98% seen once. The receptor's source is a man younger than 45 in good health. The chain uses TRBV15 and TRBJ2-3; D might be TRBD1 (6 bases). The sequencing sample was made of naive CD4+ T cells sorted from blood. Subset specified: CD45RA+ positively selected. CDR3 nucleotide sequence: TGTGCCACCAGCAGAGATTATCCTACAGGGAGCACAGATACGCAGTATTTT. Protein: CATSRDYPTGSTDTQYF. Variable domain in full (rest from reference TRBV15 and TRBJ2-3): DAMVIQNPRYQVTQFGKPVTLSCSQTLNHNVMYWYQQKSSQAPKLLFHYYDKDFNNEADTPDNFQSRRPNTSFCFLDIRSPGLGDTAMYLCATSRDYPTGSTDTQYFGPGTRLTVL.